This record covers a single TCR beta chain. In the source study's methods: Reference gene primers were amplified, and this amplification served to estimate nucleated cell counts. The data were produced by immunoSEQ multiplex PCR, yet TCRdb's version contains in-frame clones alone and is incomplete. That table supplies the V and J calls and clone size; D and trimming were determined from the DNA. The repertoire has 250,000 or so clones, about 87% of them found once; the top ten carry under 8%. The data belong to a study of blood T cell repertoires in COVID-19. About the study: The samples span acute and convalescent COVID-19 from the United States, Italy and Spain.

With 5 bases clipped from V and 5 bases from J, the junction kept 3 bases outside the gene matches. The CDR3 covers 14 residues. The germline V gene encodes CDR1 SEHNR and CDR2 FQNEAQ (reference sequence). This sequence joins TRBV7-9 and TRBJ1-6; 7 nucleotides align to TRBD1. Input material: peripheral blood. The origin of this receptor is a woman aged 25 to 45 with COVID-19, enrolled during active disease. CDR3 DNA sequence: TGTGCCAGCAGCGTTGGACAGGATAATTCACCCCTCCACTTT. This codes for CASSVGQDNSPLHF.